This entry describes one TCR beta chain. Vbeta (60) and Jbeta (13) primers were used in the PCR. Data came from immunoSEQ multiplex PCR; TCRdb stores just in-frame clones and leaves some out. The sample has 70,000 to 80,000 clones. The data belong to a study of cytomegalovirus exposure and HLA in healthy donors. The CDR3 sequence is 16 residues long. The germline CDR1 and CDR2 sequences are SGHNT and YYREEE (reference sequence). V lost 4 bases, J lost 2 bases, and 9 bases stayed unmatched. What was sequenced was PBMCs. The receptor was isolated from a man in his forties in good health and CMV-seronegative. The chain couples TRBV5-4 to TRBJ2-3; 8 bases line up with TRBD2. The CDR3 loop reads CASSGGRGGTTDTQYF. CDR3 DNA: TGTGCCAGCAGCGGAGGTCGGGGGGGGACCACAGATACGCAGTATTTT. Full variable domain (outside the CDR3, taken from reference TRBV5-4 and TRBJ2-3): ETGVTQSPTHLIKTRGQQVTLRCSSQSGHNTVSWYQQALGQGPQFIFQYYREEENGRGNFPPRFSGLQFPNYSSELNVNALELDDSALYLCASSGGRGGTTDTQYFGPGTRLTVL.